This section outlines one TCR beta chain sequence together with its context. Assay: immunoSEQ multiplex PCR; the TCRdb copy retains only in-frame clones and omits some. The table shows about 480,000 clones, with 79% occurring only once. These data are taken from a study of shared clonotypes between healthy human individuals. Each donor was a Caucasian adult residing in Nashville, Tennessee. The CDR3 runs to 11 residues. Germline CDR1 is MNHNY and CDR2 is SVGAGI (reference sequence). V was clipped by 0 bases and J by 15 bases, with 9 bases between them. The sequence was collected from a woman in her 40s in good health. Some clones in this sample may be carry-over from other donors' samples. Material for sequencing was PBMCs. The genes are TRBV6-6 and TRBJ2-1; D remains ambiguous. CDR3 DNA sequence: TGTGCCAGCAGTTACTCCCCCTTCCTGTTCTTC. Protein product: CASSYSPFLFF.